This T cell receptor (beta chain) was profiled in a study of T cell repertoires in cytomegalovirus infection. Study summary: Indicated by public TCR beta signatures were CMV infection and matching HLA type.

MiXCR, applied by TCRdb to the reads, yields one record per CDR3 protein. The sample includes about 680,000 distinct CDR3 sequences, 20% to 25% of them seen just once. This clonotype was seen many times. Its antigen is not known. V was clipped by 3 bases and J by 2 bases, with 11 bases between them. In germline, CDR1 is SEHNR, CDR2 FQNEAQ (reference sequence). CDR3 length equals 14 residues. Study-level findings and limits: Carriage of CMV together with the relevant HLA was identifiable through cumulative public TCR beta family frequency. The ex vivo response was dominated by HLA-C-restricted CMV-specific TCR beta clonotypes.

This chain links TRBV7-9 with TRBJ2-7; no clear D gene. This clonotype was obtained from a human donor in good health (CMV status not recorded). Some clones in this sample may be carry-over from other donors' samples. Sequencing was done on a sample of CD8+ T cells from PBMCs. CDR3 bases: TGTGCCAGCAGCTTCGGCGATGATCCCTACGAGCAGTACGTC. This codes for CASSFGDDPYEQYV.